The 14 T cell receptor beta chains given below trace back to one sample, sequenced in a study of cytomegalovirus exposure and HLA in healthy donors. Vbeta (60) and Jbeta (13) primers were used in the PCR. The data were produced by immunoSEQ multiplex PCR, yet TCRdb's version contains in-frame clones alone and is incomplete. The sample lists 180,000 or so clones; approximately 72% were seen once. The material sequenced was PBMCs. The receptors were sampled from a human donor in good health.

The chain links TRBV6-1 to TRBJ2-5; a weak D match, TRBD1 (6 bases). Trimming took off 5 bases at V and 1 base at J, with 8 bases between the two ends. The germline V gene encodes CDR1 MNHNS and CDR2 SASEGT. The CDR3 consists of 13 residues. The CDR3 region has the DNA TGTGCCAGCAGTTGGGGGCCCCAAGAGACCCAGTACTTC. Its protein is CASSWGPQETQYF.

The CDR3 loop reads CASSQLSGANVLTF. CDR3 DNA sequence: TGCGCCAGCAGCCAACTATCTGGGGCCAACGTCCTGACTTTC. The V and J genes are TRBV5-1 and TRBJ2-6, with D hard to call. The CDR3 is made up of 14 amino acids. From germline, CDR1 is SGHRS and CDR2 YFSETQ. Trimming removed 4 bases from V and 1 base from J, with 6 bases in between.

This chain connects TRBV4-3 to TRBJ1-6; no definite D call. The germline gives CDR1 LGHNA, CDR2 YSLEER. V was clipped by 0 bases and J by 7 bases, with 10 bases between them. The CDR3 spans 15 residues. CDR3 in DNA: TGCGCCAGCAGCCAAGATCGAGCGGGAAATTCACCCCTCCACTTT. Translation: CASSQDRAGNSPLHF.

This chain links TRBV7-2 with TRBJ2-1; TRBD1 aligns across 9 bases. J was trimmed by 7 bases and V by 5 bases; bases with no gene match: 3. Germline assignment: CDR1 SGHTA and CDR2 FQGNSA. The CDR3 consists of 13 residues. The CDR3 bases are TGTGCCAGCAGCAAGGACAGGGGTAATGAGCAGTTCTTC. Amino acid sequence: CASSKDRGNEQFF.

The V call is TRBV19, the J call TRBJ1-5, with D tentatively TRBD1 (6 bases). CDR1 LNHDA and CDR2 SQIVND come from the germline V gene (reference sequence). Trimming removed 6 bases from V and 0 bases from J, with 9 bases in between. The CDR3 consists of 14 residues. CDR3 sequence reads: CASRRTDSNQPQHF. CDR3 nucleotides: TGTGCCAGTAGAAGGACAGATAGCAATCAGCCCCAGCATTTT.

J is TRBJ2-1 and V is TRBV5-4; 11 bases are shared with TRBD1. Trimming removed 4 bases from V and 9 bases from J; junction bases left unmatched: 6. The CDR3 runs to 14 residues. The germline V gene has CDR1 SGHNT and CDR2 YYREEE (reference sequence). CDR3 sequence: CASSDGQGAGEQFF. The CDR3 nucleotides read TGTGCCAGCAGCGACGGACAGGGGGCAGGTGAGCAGTTCTTC.

The chain couples TRBV4-1 to TRBJ2-1, with TRBD1 matching over 10 bases. Trimming at V came to 2 bases and at J to 5 bases, leaving 6 bases not matched to a gene. CDR3 length: 16 amino acids. Looked up from germline, CDR1 is MGHRA and CDR2 is YSYEKL. CDR3 sequence: CASSQLTGTGDNEQFF. The CDR3 nucleotides are TGCGCCAGCAGCCAACTGACCGGGACAGGGGACAATGAGCAGTTCTTC.

This clone was counted between two and nine times. The gene calls are TRBV30 and TRBJ2-1; TRBD2 agrees at 7 bases. The CDR3 loop spans 13 amino acids. Trimming took 0 bases from V and 7 from J; bases not matched to a gene: 3. Germline V gene data show CDR1 as GTSNPN and CDR2 as SVGIG (reference sequence). The CDR3 DNA sequence: TGTGCCTGGAGTGTACGGCGGGGGAATGAGCAGTTCTTC. Translating gives CAWSVRRGNEQFF.

The J gene is TRBJ2-5, the V gene TRBV2, with D possibly being TRBD2 (6 bases). The J call may be mistaken, given a closer DNA end match to TRBJ2-7. CDR1 and CDR2 from the germline V gene are SNHLY and FYNNEI. The CDR3 has 14 amino acids. CDR3 nucleotide sequence: TGTGCCACAAAATATGATAGCGGCCCCTACGAGCAGTACTTC. It encodes CATKYDSGPYEQYF.

This clone was picked up a small number of times. This sequence joins TRBV29-1 and TRBJ1-3; 10 bases align to TRBD1. V trimming: 6 bases; J trimming: 7 bases; junction bases outside the gene matches: 6. There are 13 residues in the CDR3. From germline, CDR1 is SQVTM and CDR2 ANQGSEA. The CDR3 reads CSVQTGGMNTIYF. The DNA of the CDR3 is TGCAGCGTGCAGACAGGGGGCATGAACACCATATATTTT.

The genes are TRBV30 and TRBJ2-7; 12 bases agree with TRBD1. The CDR3 contains 15 residues. The ends lost 2 bases at V and 6 bases at J; junction bases unmatched: 8. CDR1 GTSNPN and CDR2 SVGIG come from the germline V gene (reference sequence). The CDR3 reads CAWSLRGTGGGEQYF. The CDR3 DNA sequence: TGTGCCTGGAGTCTCCGTGGGACAGGGGGCGGCGAGCAGTACTTC.

V and J are TRBV5-5 and TRBJ2-2; tentative D call: TRBD2 (5 bases). Trimming stripped 1 base from V and 4 bases from J, with 14 bases between. Germline V CDR1 and CDR2: SGHKS, YYEKEE (reference sequence). The CDR3 contains 16 residues. CDR3 sequence (DNA): TGTGCCAGCAGCTTGTACTCGTCTAGCACCACCGGGGAGCTGTTTTTT. The encoded protein is CASSLYSSSTTGELFF.

The V call is TRBV28, the J call TRBJ2-5; TRBD2 is a possible D gene (5 bases). Deletions cut 3 bases from V and 4 bases from J, with 9 bases between. This CDR3 is 13 amino acids long. Germline CDR1 and CDR2: MDHEN and SYDVKM. CDR3 protein: CASSFGISETQYF. Written as DNA, the CDR3 is TGTGCCAGCAGTTTCGGGATCTCAGAGACCCAGTACTTC.

This chain links TRBV6-1 with TRBJ2-7, with 10 bases identical to TRBD1. Germline-derived CDR1 and CDR2 are MNHNS and SASEGT. With 5 bases clipped from V and 5 bases from J, the junction kept 6 bases outside the gene matches. CDR3 length: 14 amino acids. The CDR3 loop reads CASSIFGTGDEQYF. The CDR3 DNA reads TGTGCCAGCAGTATCTTTGGGACAGGGGACGAGCAGTACTTC.